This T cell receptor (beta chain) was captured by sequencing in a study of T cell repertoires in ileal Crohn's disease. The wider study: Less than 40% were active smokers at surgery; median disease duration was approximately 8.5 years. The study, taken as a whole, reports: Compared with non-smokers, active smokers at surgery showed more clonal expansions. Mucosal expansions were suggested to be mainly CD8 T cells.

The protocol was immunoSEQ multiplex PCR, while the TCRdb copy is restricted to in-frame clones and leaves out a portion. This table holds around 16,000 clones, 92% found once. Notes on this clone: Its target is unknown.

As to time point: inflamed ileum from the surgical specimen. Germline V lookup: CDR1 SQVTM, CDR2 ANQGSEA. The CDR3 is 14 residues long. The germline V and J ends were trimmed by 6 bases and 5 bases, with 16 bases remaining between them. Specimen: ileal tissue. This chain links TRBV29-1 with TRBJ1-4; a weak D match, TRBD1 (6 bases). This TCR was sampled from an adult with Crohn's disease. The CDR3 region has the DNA TGCAGCGTCCGCCCCGGACAGTACAATGAAAAACTGTTTTTT. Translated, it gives CSVRPGQYNEKLFF.